This T cell receptor (beta chain) came from a study of cytomegalovirus exposure and HLA in healthy donors. CDR1 and CDR2 from the germline V gene are MDHEN and SYDVKM. The CDR3 has 12 amino acids. V lost 6 bases to trimming and J lost 11 bases, with 16 bases between them. Findings and limits, study-wide: In a later analysis, a missense DCLRE1C variant was linked to TCR beta V- and J-gene trimming. An apparent linkage of common viral pathogens to several of the most significant clusters emerged in a later analysis. Presence/absence comparisons presumed near-even sequencing depth among donors.

The PCR ran on 60 Vbeta and 13 Jbeta primers. Method: immunoSEQ multiplex PCR; TCRdb's copy keeps in-frame clones and lacks some. The table lists over 95,000 clones, just under 75% of them singletons. Note on this clone: The antigen remains undetermined.

Sequenced sample: PBMCs. This clonotype was sampled from a human donor in good health. The V and J genes are TRBV28 and TRBJ1-1; a weak D match, TRBD1 (6 bases). CDR3 sequence (DNA): TGTGCCAGCAGGTCTCAACAGGGCAGGGCTTTCTTT. It specifies CASRSQQGRAFF.